The sequence of this T cell receptor (gamma chain) was determined in a study of gamma delta lymphoproliferative disorders and STAT genes. On the study more broadly: Each gamma-chain library started from at least 50 ng of genomic DNA, using the LymphoTrack Dx TCRG Assay. For the delta chain, EuroClonality-NGS standard procedure was applied.

With CATT, TCRdb re-called clones from the multiplex PCR reads. The sample has about 1,500 gamma-chain clones, about 10% seen once. The receptor sequences were amplified from genomic DNA of peripheral blood mononuclear cells. Losses at the gene ends were 6 bases for V and 2 bases for J; bases not matched to a gene: 7. The CDR3 runs 13 residues. CDR1 is EGSTGY, CDR2 YDSYTSSV, per germline. In the case of this clone: The protein recorded in TCRdb matches a much larger clone and deviates from this DNA's translation at residue 5, suggesting a read error; the protein here is obtained by translating the DNA.

This TCR was recovered from a human donor in good health. The specimen was blood. The chain carries TRGV4 and TRGJ1 or TRGJ2. Here the J gene was assigned by germline matching of the DNA, as TCRdb has none. The CDR3 sequence: CATWSPDYYKKLF. As DNA, the CDR3 is TGTGCCACCTGGTCTCCTGATTATTATAAGAAACTCTTT.